These 30 T cell receptor beta chains were sequenced from one sample in a study of blood T cells in healthy people across ages. Alongside a J-beta primer mix, a sample-barcoded 5' primer served in a second PCR lasting about 6 to 11 cycles. Via MiXCR, TCRdb re-called the 5' RACE reads, giving one row per CDR3 protein. Found here are about 1,000,000 distinct CDR3 sequences, 40% to 55% of them singletons; the top ten hold approximately 17%. Sequences were obtained from blood. These receptors were taken from a woman aged 55-70 years in good health.

The rearrangement uses TRBV18 and TRBJ2-5, with 10 bases lining up with TRBD1. The CDR3 contains 15 residues. Per germline, CDR1 KGHSH and CDR2 LQKENI. J was trimmed by 2 bases and V by 7 bases; bases with no gene match: 7. The CDR3 sequence is CASFLGQGEQETQYF. The CDR3 DNA reads TGTGCCAGCTTTCTTGGACAGGGGGAACAAGAGACCCAGTACTTC.

V usage is TRBV27 and J usage is TRBJ1-2; the match to TRBD1 covers 7 bases. Trimming took 0 bases from V and 0 from J; bases not matched to a gene: 4. The V gene's germline CDR1 is MNHEY and CDR2 SMNVEV (reference sequence). The CDR3 runs to 16 residues. The DNA of the CDR3 is TGTGCCAGCAGTTTATCCTGGGACAGAGCTAACTATGGCTACACCTTC. Translating it yields CASSLSWDRANYGYTF.

The CDR3, as DNA: TGCAGTGCCATCCCCGGACTAGCGGGAGGCCCGGACACAGATACGCAGTATTTT. Encoded protein: CSAIPGLAGGPDTDTQYF. V is TRBV20-1 and J is TRBJ2-3; 14 positions agree with TRBD2. Germline V gene sequence: CDR1 DFQATT, CDR2 SNEGSKA (reference sequence). The CDR3 runs 18 residues. J was trimmed by 2 bases and V by 6 bases; bases with no gene match: 13.

The rearrangement links TRBV5-4 to TRBJ1-1, with D uncertain. The V and J ends lost 3 bases and 5 bases respectively, with 11 bases between them. Germline CDR1 reads SGHNT; CDR2 reads YYREEE (reference sequence). This CDR3 is 13 amino acids long. The CDR3: CASSSSVVTEAFF. As DNA, the CDR3 is TGTGCCAGCAGCTCCTCAGTGGTAACTGAAGCTTTCTTT.

This clonotype was seen a few times. The chain combines TRBV11-2 with TRBJ2-7; 12 positions match TRBD2. The germline gives CDR1 SGHAT, CDR2 FQNNGV. J gave up 3 bases and V 5 bases, and 8 bases lay outside the gene matches. CDR3 length: 16 amino acids. Here the CDR3 DNA reads TGTGCCAGCAGCCTCCCCGGACTAGCGGGGATCTACGAGCAGTACTTC. Its translation is CASSLPGLAGIYEQYF.

This chain connects TRBV10-3 to TRBJ2-2; D remains unclear. The CDR3 length is 13 residues. Germline V gene sequence: CDR1 ENHRY, CDR2 SYGVKD. Trimming pared 6 bases from V and 1 base from J, leaving 6 bases between. CDR3 nucleotides: TGTGCCATCAGAGGCGGGAACACCGGGGAGCTGTTTTTT. As protein: CAIRGGNTGELFF.

The rearrangement links TRBV6-1 to TRBJ2-3; TRBD2 aligns across 7 bases. After removal of 5 bases from V and 2 bases from J, the junction contained 7 bases not matched to a gene. Germline V gene data show CDR1 as MNHNS and CDR2 as SASEGT. The length of the CDR3 is 15 residues. The CDR3 coding sequence is TGTGCCAGCAGTAACACAGCGGGATCCACAGATACGCAGTATTTT. Translation gives CASSNTAGSTDTQYF.

The V and J genes are TRBV7-2 and TRBJ2-2, with 7 bases matching TRBD2. Germline V gene lookup returns CDR1 SGHTA and CDR2 FQGNSA. CDR3 length: 14 amino acids. The J segment lost 7 bases and the V segment lost 8 bases, leaving 10 bases of the junction unmatched. CDR3 sequence: CASGGLSAVGELFF. The CDR3 DNA sequence: TGTGCCAGCGGGGGACTAAGTGCGGTCGGGGAGCTGTTTTTT. Looking up the rest from reference TRBV7-2 and TRBJ2-2 gives the full variable domain: GAGVSQSPSNKVTEKGKDVELRCDPISGHTALYWYRQSLGQGLEFLIYFQGNSAPDKSGLPSDRFSAERTGGSVSTLTIQRTQQEDSAVYLCASGGLSAVGELFFGEGSRLTVL.

The count of this clonotype is one. Possible read error: a much larger clone is one base away. V gene TRBV10-3 combines with J gene TRBJ2-7; the D call may be TRBD1 or TRBD2 (5 bases each). V dropped 0 bases and J dropped 0 bases, with 9 bases sitting between them. Germline CDR1 reads ENHRY; CDR2 reads SYGVKD. The CDR3 length is 15 residues. The CDR3 DNA reads as TGTGCCATCAGTGAGTCCAAGAGGGGCTCCTACGAGCAGTACTTC. It encodes CAISESKRGSYEQYF.

The chain employs TRBV3-1 and TRBJ2-2, with 13 nucleotides matching TRBD2. The germline CDR1 and CDR2 sequences are LGHDT and YNNKEL (reference sequence). The junction had 7 bases not matched to a gene; V was cut back by 5 bases and J by 4 bases. This CDR3 comprises 17 residues. For the CDR3, the DNA is TGTGCCAGCAGCTCGTCGGGACTAGCGGGATTCACCGGGGAGCTGTTTTTT. Translating gives CASSSSGLAGFTGELFF.

The V gene is TRBV6-1, the J gene TRBJ2-3, with D possibly TRBD2 on 7 matching bases. CDR3 length: 15 amino acids. The germline V gene has CDR1 MNHNS and CDR2 SASEGT. Between the trimmed V and J ends, which lost 6 bases and 4 bases, there was a span of 17 bases. The CDR3 DNA follows: TGTGCCAGCAGGTCGAGGGGGGGGGTTGCAGATACGCAGTATTTT. It codes for CASRSRGGVADTQYF.

The chain recombines TRBV7-9 with TRBJ2-7, with 7 bases aligning to TRBD1. CDR3 length: 15 amino acids. With V trimmed by 1 base and J by 2 bases, 5 bases remained unmatched. The germline gives CDR1 SEHNR, CDR2 FQNEAQ (reference sequence). The CDR3 DNA sequence: TGTGCCAGCAGCTTAGAGGGGACAGCAGCCTACGAGCAGTACTTC. Residues: CASSLEGTAAYEQYF.

The chain uses TRBV11-2 and TRBJ2-1, with D possibly TRBD1 on 5 matching bases. CDR3 length equals 13 residues. V was pared by 1 base and J by 9 bases, with 10 bases between. The germline gives CDR1 SGHAT, CDR2 FQNNGV. This CDR3 reads CASSLAQGPEQFF. Here the CDR3 DNA reads TGTGCCAGCAGCTTAGCGCAGGGTCCTGAGCAGTTCTTC.

This chain uses TRBV27 with TRBJ2-1; maybe TRBD2 (5 bases). Trimming pared 8 bases from V and 10 bases from J, leaving 24 bases between. This CDR3 is built from 15 residues. Germline CDR1 reads MNHEY; CDR2 reads SMNVEV (reference sequence). This CDR3 is CASQEFDGSGWEQFF. CDR3 sequence (DNA): TGTGCCAGCCAAGAGTTTGACGGCTCGGGATGGGAGCAGTTCTTC.

This clonotype has only a few counts. The chain joins TRBV20-1 to TRBJ2-7; 9 bases line up with TRBD2. With 3 bases clipped from V and 7 bases from J, the junction kept 7 bases outside the gene matches. CDR1 DFQATT and CDR2 SNEGSKA come from the germline V gene (reference sequence). The CDR3 loop spans 13 amino acids. CDR3 nucleotide sequence: TGCAGTGCTAGCGGTCTAGCGGGAATGGAGCAGTACTTC. As protein: CSASGLAGMEQYF.

The rearrangement uses TRBV5-1 and TRBJ1-2; D is undetermined. This CDR3 has 16 amino acids. The V and J ends lost 0 bases and 0 bases respectively, with 12 bases between them. CDR1 SGHRS and CDR2 YFSETQ come from the germline V gene. The CDR3 bases are TGCGCCAGCAGCTTGGAGTTCGGGTTTACTAACTATGGCTACACCTTC. Translating gives CASSLEFGFTNYGYTF. The whole variable domain, filled in from reference TRBV5-1 and TRBJ1-2, reads KAGVTQTPRYLIKTRGQQVTLSCSPISGHRSVSWYQQTPGQGLQFLFEYFSETQRNKGNFPGRFSGRQFSNSRSEMNVSTLELGDSALYLCASSLEFGFTNYGYTFGSGTRLTVV.

Worth noting for this clonotype: A much more abundant neighbour one base away suggests this may be a read error. V is TRBV7-6 and J is TRBJ2-1; 10 bases are a match to TRBD2. The V gene's germline CDR1 is SGHVS and CDR2 FNYEAQ. V dropped 5 bases and J dropped 4; count of bases not matched to a gene: 5. The CDR3 has 15 residues. CDR3 DNA: TGTGCCAGCAGCGTAAGCGGGAGGGGGTACAATGAGCAGTTCTTC. It encodes CASSVSGRGYNEQFF.

The V and J genes are TRBV11-2 and TRBJ2-5; D call uncertain. V was trimmed by 5 bases and J by 2 bases, leaving 15 bases between them. The CDR3 runs 15 residues. Germline loops: CDR1 SGHAT, CDR2 FQNNGV. CDR3 amino acids: CASSLGYDLQETQYF. CDR3 in DNA: TGTGCCAGCAGCCTAGGCTACGACCTACAAGAGACCCAGTACTTC.

This chain joins TRBV7-9 and TRBJ2-6; possible D gene TRBD2, 5 bases. Trimming took 2 bases from V and 1 from J, leaving 15 bases between them. The CDR3 has 18 amino acids. Germline V gene lookup returns CDR1 SEHNR and CDR2 FQNEAQ (reference sequence). Here the CDR3 reads CASSLYRIAKSGANVLTF. In DNA, the CDR3 is TGTGCCAGCAGCTTATATAGGATAGCGAAGTCTGGGGCCAACGTCCTGACTTTC.

The rearrangement links TRBV27 to TRBJ2-7; D possibly corresponds to TRBD2 (6 bases). V lost 2 bases and J 2 bases, leaving 13 bases between the germline ends. The CDR3 consists of 15 residues. Germline assignment: CDR1 MNHEY and CDR2 SMNVEV (reference sequence). The CDR3 DNA reads TGTGCCAGCAGTTTAGGGCGGCGGGGCACCTACGAGCAGTACTTC. This codes for CASSLGRRGTYEQYF.

In its sample, this clonotype was seen a few times. The chain links TRBV6-5 to TRBJ2-5, with 8 bases identical to TRBD2. J was trimmed by 5 bases and V by 6 bases; bases with no gene match: 5. The CDR3 is 13 residues long. The germline gives CDR1 MNHEY, CDR2 SVGAGI. The CDR3 is CASRGAGVETQYF. The CDR3 nucleotides are TGTGCCAGCAGAGGAGCGGGAGTGGAGACCCAGTACTTC.

The chain joins TRBV6-5 to TRBJ2-1; D may match TRBD1 or TRBD2 (5 bases each). Matching the DNA end better, TRBJ2-7 makes the J call doubtful. Per the germline V gene, CDR1 is MNHEY and CDR2 is SVGAGI. This CDR3 region has 17 residues. The DNA of the CDR3 is TGTGCCAGCAGTTATCGTAGAGGGGCGAGCTCCTACAATGAGCAGTACTTC. This codes for CASSYRRGASSYNEQYF.

The gene calls are TRBV20-1 and TRBJ2-1, with 12 bases that match TRBD2. With 6 bases clipped from V and 10 bases from J, the junction kept 10 bases outside the gene matches. This CDR3 region has 14 residues. Germline CDR1 and CDR2: DFQATT and SNEGSKA (reference sequence). The CDR3 DNA is TGCAGTGCCCAGACTAGCGGGAGATTAGGGGAGCAGTTCTTC. As protein: CSAQTSGRLGEQFF.

The V gene is TRBV30, the J gene TRBJ2-3; no firm D call. Germline V gene sequence: CDR1 GTSNPN, CDR2 SVGIG (reference sequence). The CDR3 runs to 14 residues. V lost 2 bases to trimming and J lost 0 bases, with 9 bases between them. The CDR3 protein is CAWSQVSSTDTQYF. The CDR3 DNA sequence: TGTGCCTGGAGTCAGGTGTCGAGCACAGATACGCAGTATTTT.

In regard to this clonotype: A much more abundant neighbour one base away suggests this may be a read error. The rearrangement uses TRBV4-1 and TRBJ2-5; the D gene is possibly TRBD2 (6 bases). The CDR3 sequence is 17 residues long. V lost 6 bases to trimming and J lost 1 base, with 21 bases between them. CDR1 and CDR2 (germline): MGHRA, YSYEKL. Here the CDR3 DNA reads TGCGCCAGCAGATCTCGATTAGCGGAGGGCCCCCAAGAGACCCAGTACTTC. Translated, it gives CASRSRLAEGPQETQYF.

CDR3: CASSRASLKGEQFF. The DNA of the CDR3 is TGTGCCAGCAGTCGGGCGTCTTTGAAGGGTGAGCAGTTCTTC. V and J are TRBV6-1 and TRBJ2-1; D gene unclear. The CDR3 runs 14 residues. Germline assignment: CDR1 MNHNS and CDR2 SASEGT. V shed 5 bases and J shed 9 bases, with 17 bases lying between them.

The chain has TRBV6-5 and TRBJ1-2; 9 bases are a match to TRBD1. This CDR3 comprises 14 residues. The trim removed 6 bases at V and 5 bases at J, leaving 7 bases unmatched. Per germline, CDR1 MNHEY and CDR2 SVGAGI. CDR3: CASRRQGESYGYTF. CDR3 bases: TGTGCCAGCAGACGACAGGGGGAGAGTTATGGCTACACCTTC.

The J gene is TRBJ2-1, the V gene TRBV7-2, with TRBD2 identical over 9 bases. This CDR3 is 15 amino acids long. Trimming removed 5 bases from V and 8 bases from J; junction bases left unmatched: 10. The germline V gene encodes CDR1 SGHTA and CDR2 FQGNSA. The CDR3 region has the DNA TGTGCCAGCAGCCCCCGCGCGGGAGGGCCATATGAGCAGTTCTTC. Translation: CASSPRAGGPYEQFF.

The chain uses TRBV5-6 and TRBJ2-7; TRBD2 aligns across 9 bases. Germline V gives CDR1 SGHDT, CDR2 YYEEEE. The J segment lost 2 bases and the V segment lost 7 bases, leaving 7 bases of the junction unmatched. The CDR3 length is 14 residues. CDR3 protein: CASRDASGAYEQYF. Written as DNA, the CDR3 is TGTGCCAGCCGCGATGCTAGCGGGGCCTACGAGCAGTACTTC.

A single count supports this clonotype. J is TRBJ2-6 and V is TRBV29-1; 11 bases align to TRBD1. Germline V lookup: CDR1 SQVTM, CDR2 ANQGSEA. This CDR3 region has 16 residues. The J segment lost 2 bases and the V segment lost 5 bases, leaving 5 bases of the junction unmatched. CDR3 sequence (DNA): TGCAGCGTTTCCGGACAGGGGGCTACTGGGGCCAACGTCCTGACTTTC. This sequence encodes CSVSGQGATGANVLTF. The full variable domain, in which reference TRBV29-1 and TRBJ2-6 provide the parts outside the CDR3, is SAVISQKPSRDICQRGTSLTIQCQVDSQVTMMFWYRQQPGQSLTLIATANQGSEATYESGFVIDKFPISRPNLTFSTLTVSNMSPEDSSIYLCSVSGQGATGANVLTFGAGSRLTVL.